The clone carrying this T cell receptor beta chain appeared many times. The sample is drawn from a study of T cells in Graves' hyperthyroidism and ophthalmopathy. As for the study in general: Peripheral blood collection took place at initial diagnosis, before any treatment.

TCR beta CDR3 regions were amplified from RNA. With the HTBI primer set, the TCR CDR3 went through a first round of RT-PCR. TCRdb itself ran the multiplex PCR reads through MiXCR, one entry per CDR3 protein. The repertoire holds approximately 300,000 distinct CDR3 sequences, with about 15% as singletons. The sequenced sample consisted of blood. The sequence was obtained from a woman in her sixties or seventies with Graves' ophthalmopathy.

The DNA of the CDR3 is TGTGCCAGCAGTGAAGGGAGGACAGGCAATCAGCCCCAGCATTTT. Its protein product is CASSEGRTGNQPQHF. This chain connects TRBV2 to TRBJ1-5; weak D call: TRBD1 (6 bases). Germline V gene data show CDR1 as SNHLY and CDR2 as FYNNEI. CDR3 length: 15 residues. V lost 1 base and J lost 2, with 9 bases in between.